This TCR beta chain appears in the sequencing data of a study of CD8+ T cells in alopecia areata. Overall study findings and caveats: Sequence data from scalp samples additionally include resident alphabeta T cells of normal skin.

V shed 1 base and J 4 bases; nucleotides not matched to a gene: 8. Germline-derived CDR1 and CDR2 are SGHDN and FVKESK. The CDR3 covers 16 residues. Regarding treatment: oral pan-JAK inhibitor, 5-10 mg twice daily. Remarks on this clone: The antigen remains undetermined.

Once RNA had been extracted, it was reverse transcribed into cDNA to act as the sequencing template. TCRdb's copy holds only in-frame clones and misses some; the assay was immunoSEQ multiplex PCR. The top ten hold 14% of the sample, which has under 200,000 clones, around three fifths seen once. Source: CD4+ T cells sorted from blood, taken at week 24, from a patient treated with tofacitinib. This receptor was obtained from a human donor with alopecia areata. The rearrangement uses TRBV14 and TRBJ2-7; TRBD2 matches at 9 bases. The CDR3 is CASSQGVAGGIYEQYF. CDR3 in DNA: TGTGCCAGCAGCCAAGGAGTCGCGGGGGGGATTTACGAGCAGTACTTC.